The clone carrying this TCR beta chain was recorded many times. Its antigen is not known. Authors of the study amplified TCR beta CDR3 regions from RNA transcripts. The primer set for the first-round RT-PCR of the TCR CDR3 was HTBI. TCRdb re-called the multiplex PCR reads through MiXCR, storing one row per CDR3 protein. The sample includes around 340,000 distinct CDR3 sequences, over 15% seen only once; the top ten take around 50%. From germline, CDR1 is KGHSH and CDR2 LQKENI. V lost 3 bases, J lost 0 bases, and 3 bases stayed unmatched. The CDR3 contains 16 residues. These data are taken from a study of T cells in Graves' hyperthyroidism and ophthalmopathy. General observations from the study: Ophthalmopathy was predicted by the model a median of approximately 6.6 months ahead of onset. Blood shared most expanded thyroid clonotypes above 0.001.

Recently diagnosed hyperthyroidism of less than 2 months' duration affected patients aged 18 to 65. PBMCs were collected from an approximately 9.2 ml volume of fresh peripheral blood. The chain combines TRBV18 with TRBJ2-2; 8 bases are shared with TRBD1. This clonotype originated in a woman aged 50 to 60 with Graves' hyperthyroidism. The specimen was blood. Here the CDR3 DNA reads TGTGCCAGCTCACCTTCAGGGGGCCCGAACACCGGGGAGCTGTTTTTT. It is translated as CASSPSGGPNTGELFF.